Shown below are 16 T cell receptor beta chains from a single sample sequenced in a study of blood T cell repertoires in COVID-19 (TCRdb year 2020). The protocol used for the library was the immunoSEQ multiplex PCR assay. The immuneACCESS repertoire file appears here via TCRdb, limited to in-frame rearrangements. These files lack a portion of the clones; in checked studies, under half of the deficit traces to unresolved V genes, and the cause of the others is not known. Counted in this sample were about 56,000 clones; 80% to 85% of them appeared once. Approximately 13% of the sample is in the top ten clones. Input material: peripheral blood. Receptor source: a woman older than 75 with acute or convalescent COVID-19.

Comments on this clone: The same CDR3 also results from other DNA sequences found in this sample. The chain employs TRBV18 and TRBJ1-5; no reliable D call. CDR3 length equals 13 residues. Germline V CDR1 and CDR2: KGHSH, LQKENI. V dropped 3 bases and J dropped 5 bases, with 8 bases sitting between them. This CDR3 is CASSPRQDQPQHF. The CDR3 nucleotides read TGTGCCAGCTCACCTAGGCAGGATCAGCCCCAGCATTTT.

The chain employs TRBV5-1 and TRBJ2-1, with TRBD2 matching over 12 bases. CDR3 length: 18 residues. CDR1 and CDR2 (germline): SGHRS, YFSETQ. The V and J ends lost 4 bases and 3 bases, in that order; junction bases with no gene match: 11. The CDR3 spells CASSLIKRTSGDYNEQFF. CDR3 sequence (DNA): TGCGCCAGCAGCCTGATAAAGAGGACTAGCGGGGACTACAATGAGCAGTTCTTC.

The chain combines TRBV9 with TRBJ2-2; 9 nucleotides match TRBD1. Germline CDR1 and CDR2: SGDLS and YYNGEE. The CDR3 runs 17 residues. The ends lost 0 bases at V and 5 bases at J; junction bases unmatched: 8. The chain's CDR3 is CASSVAGDRVGTGELFF. The CDR3 nucleotides are TGTGCCAGCAGCGTAGCCGGGGACAGGGTGGGAACCGGGGAGCTGTTTTTT.

In this sample, this clone turned up a few times. This chain connects TRBV5-8 to TRBJ2-7, with TRBD2 as a possible D gene (6 bases). Germline V gives CDR1 SGHTS, CDR2 YDEGEE. This CDR3 has 13 residues. The V end was cut by 1 base, the J end by 7 bases, with 12 bases between. As DNA, the CDR3 is TGTGCCAGCAGCTTGAGTAGGGCGGGGGAGCAGTACTTC. This gives the protein CASSLSRAGEQYF.

The chain employs TRBV6-2 or TRBV6-3 and TRBJ1-5; D is uncertain. The germline V and J ends were trimmed by 2 bases and 0 bases, with 8 bases remaining between them. The CDR3 length is 15 residues. Germline CDR1 and CDR2: MNHEY and SVGEGT. The DNA of the CDR3 is TGTGCCAGCAGTTACCCCGGGAATAGCAATCAGCCCCAGCATTTT. Protein product: CASSYPGNSNQPQHF.

The chain recombines TRBV10-3 with TRBJ1-1; TRBD1 agrees at 7 bases. This CDR3 region has 15 residues. Germline-derived CDR1 and CDR2 are ENHRY and SYGVKD. J lost 5 bases, V lost 3 bases, and 9 bases had no gene match. The CDR3 loop is CAISDPGTARTEAFF. CDR3 in DNA: TGTGCCATCAGTGACCCTGGGACAGCTCGGACTGAAGCTTTCTTT.

V and J are TRBV5-4 and TRBJ1-1; the match to TRBD1 covers 11 bases. Germline V CDR1 and CDR2: SGHNT, YYREEE (reference sequence). Trimming cost V 1 base and J 5 bases; bases outside gene matches: 10. CDR3 length: 17 amino acids. As DNA, the CDR3 is TGTGCCAGCAGCTTGAGGGACAGGGGGAGGATTGGGACTGAAGCTTTCTTT. It encodes CASSLRDRGRIGTEAFF.

The J gene is TRBJ2-1, the V gene TRBV24-1; 7 bases are shared with TRBD2. The germline gives CDR1 KGHDR, CDR2 SFDVKD. J lost 0 bases, V lost 10 bases, and 8 bases had no gene match. The CDR3 contains 15 residues. The CDR3 protein is CATSQRGSSYNEQFF. CDR3 DNA: TGTGCCACTTCCCAGCGGGGCAGCTCCTACAATGAGCAGTTCTTC.

The genes are TRBV21-1 and TRBJ1-4. TRBV21-1 is classified as a pseudogene. CDR3 length equals 13 residues. Written as DNA, the CDR3 is TGTGCCAGCAGCAAAGGGAGGGGCAGGAAACTGTTTTTT. Its protein is CASSKGRGRKLFF.

This chain's CDR3 is CASSQSHTGVITEAFF. In nucleotides, the CDR3 is TGTGCCAGCAGCCAAAGTCACACGGGGGTGATCACTGAAGCTTTCTTT. V is TRBV7-8 and J is TRBJ1-1; weak D call: TRBD1 (5 bases). The CDR3 sequence is 16 residues long. The germline V gene has CDR1 SGHVS and CDR2 FQNEAQ. V was trimmed by 5 bases and J by 4 bases, leaving 20 bases between them.

The V and J genes are TRBV5-4 and TRBJ2-4, with TRBD1 matching 9 bases. CDR3 size: 14 residues. The germline CDR1 and CDR2 sequences are SGHNT and YYREEE (reference sequence). With 4 bases clipped from V and 6 bases from J, the junction kept 5 bases outside the gene matches. DNA of the CDR3: TGTGCCAGCAGCGAACGGACAGGGGCAAACATTCAGTACTTC. This codes for CASSERTGANIQYF.

This chain links TRBV6-1 with TRBJ1-6, with 9 positions matching TRBD1. In germline, CDR1 is MNHNS, CDR2 SASEGT. J gave up 7 bases and V 1 base, and 2 bases lay outside the gene matches. The CDR3 is 15 residues long. CDR3 loop: CASSEDRGLNSPLHF. As DNA, the CDR3 is TGTGCCAGCAGTGAAGACAGGGGGCTGAATTCACCCCTCCACTTT.

The genes are TRBV5-1 and TRBJ2-1, with TRBD2 identical over 15 bases. The CDR3 runs 16 residues. The V gene end was trimmed by 3 bases and the J gene end by 6 bases; junction bases not matched to a gene: 4. The germline gives CDR1 SGHRS, CDR2 YFSETQ. The chain's CDR3 is CASSSRTSGGANEQFF. As DNA, the CDR3 is TGCGCCAGCAGCTCGAGGACTAGCGGGGGGGCCAATGAGCAGTTCTTC.

This chain joins TRBV24-1 and TRBJ1-5, with 7 bases lining up with TRBD1. Germline CDR1 KGHDR, CDR2 SFDVKD. After removal of 9 bases from V and 3 bases from J, the junction contained 13 bases not matched to a gene. The CDR3 totals 16 residues. The CDR3 loop is CATQKQGGHYNQPQHF. CDR3 DNA: TGTGCCACCCAGAAGCAGGGGGGCCATTACAATCAGCCCCAGCATTTT.

The table lists this clone with a count of one. The J gene is TRBJ1-2, the V gene TRBV3-1 (or the pseudogene TRBV3-2); the D gene is possibly TRBD1 (5 bases). The ends were cut back, 4 bases at V and 4 bases at J, with 16 bases in the middle. The germline V gene has CDR1 LGHDT and CDR2 YNNKEL (reference sequence). This CDR3 spans 15 amino acids. The CDR3 region has the DNA TGTGCCAGCAGCCCCCCCACGGGGGAGGGCTATGGCTACACCTTC. Protein: CASSPPTGEGYGYTF.

The chain recombines TRBV5-6 with TRBJ1-3; TRBD1 might be the D (6 bases). V was clipped by 4 bases and J by 5 bases, with 13 bases between them. Per the germline V gene, CDR1 is SGHDT and CDR2 is YYEEEE. There are 14 residues in the CDR3. The CDR3 protein is CASSVQGYRNTIYF. CDR3 coding DNA: TGTGCCAGCAGCGTCCAGGGGTATAGAAACACCATATATTTT.